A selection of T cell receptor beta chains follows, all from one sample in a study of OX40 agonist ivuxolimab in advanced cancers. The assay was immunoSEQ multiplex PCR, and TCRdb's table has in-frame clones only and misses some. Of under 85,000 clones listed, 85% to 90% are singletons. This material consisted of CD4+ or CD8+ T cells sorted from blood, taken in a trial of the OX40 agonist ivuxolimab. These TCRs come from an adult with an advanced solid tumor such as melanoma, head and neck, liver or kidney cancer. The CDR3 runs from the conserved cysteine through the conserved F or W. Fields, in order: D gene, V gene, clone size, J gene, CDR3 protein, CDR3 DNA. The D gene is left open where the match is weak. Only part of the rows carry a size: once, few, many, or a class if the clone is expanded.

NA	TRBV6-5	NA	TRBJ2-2	CASSPPRANTGELFF	TGTGCCAGCAGCCCCCCCCGGGCGAACACCGGGGAGCTGTTTTTT
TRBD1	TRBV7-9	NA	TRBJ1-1	CASSFGQGDLLAFF	TGTGCCAGCAGCTTTGGACAGGGTGACCTTTTAGCTTTCTTT
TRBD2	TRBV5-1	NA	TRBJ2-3	CASSSLAGGLTDTQYF	TGCGCCAGCAGCTCTCTAGCGGGGGGCCTCACAGATACGCAGTATTTT
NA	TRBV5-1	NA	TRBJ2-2	CASSRPGRLTGELFF	TGCGCCAGCAGTAGACCGGGACGGTTGACCGGGGAGCTGTTTTTT
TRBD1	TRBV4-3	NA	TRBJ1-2	CASSQDGSGGLYGYTF	TGCGCCAGCAGCCAAGATGGGTCAGGGGGACTCTATGGCTACACCTTC
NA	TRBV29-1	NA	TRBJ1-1	CSVEGLVAKAFF	TGCAGCGTTGAAGGGTTGGTGGCTAAGGCTTTCTTT
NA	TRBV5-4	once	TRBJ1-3	CASSSGGTAAGNTIYF	TGTGCCAGCAGCTCGGGGGGGACGGCAGCTGGAAACACCATATATTTT
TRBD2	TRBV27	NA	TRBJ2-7	CASSASSGIPGYEQYF	TGTGCCAGCAGTGCCTCTAGCGGGATTCCCGGCTACGAGCAGTACTTC
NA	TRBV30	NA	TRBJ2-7	CAWSVLSRQRLYEQYF	TGTGCCTGGAGTGTACTCAGCCGCCAGCGTCTCTACGAGCAGTACTTC
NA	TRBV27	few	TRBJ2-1	CASSNLPPVSSSYNEQFF	TGTGCCAGCAGTAACCTACCTCCGGTGAGCAGCTCCTACAATGAGCAGTTCTTC
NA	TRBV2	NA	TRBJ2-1	CASSVINWWTIQDSSYNEQFF	TGTGCCAGCAGTGTAATTAACTGGTGGACTATTCAAGACAGCTCCTACAATGAGCAGTTCTTC
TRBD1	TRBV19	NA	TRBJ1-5	CASRNRTGGNQPQHF	TGTGCCAGTAGGAACCGGACAGGGGGAAATCAGCCCCAGCATTTT
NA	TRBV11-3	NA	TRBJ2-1	CASSRTDLIYNEQFF	TGTGCCAGCAGCCGGACAGATCTTATCTACAATGAGCAGTTCTTC
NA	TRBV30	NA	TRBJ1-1	CACLNGAFF	TGTGCCTGTCTGAATGGAGCTTTCTTT
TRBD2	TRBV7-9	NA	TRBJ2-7	CASSLIGGLAGAEQYF	TGTGCCAGCAGCTTAATCGGGGGACTAGCGGGGGCCGAGCAGTACTTC
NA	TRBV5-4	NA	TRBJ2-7	CASSSTGAYEQYF	TGTGCCAGCAGCTCAACCGGGGCCTACGAGCAGTACTTC
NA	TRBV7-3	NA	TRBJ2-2	CASSRATGELFF	TGTGCCAGCAGCAGAGCCACCGGGGAGCTGTTTTTT
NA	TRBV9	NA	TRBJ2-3	CASSGRGVDTQYF	TGTGCCAGCAGCGGGCGGGGAGTTGATACGCAGTATTTT
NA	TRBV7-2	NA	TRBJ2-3	CASSLQGYGTDTQYF	TGTGCCAGCAGCTTACAGGGATATGGCACAGATACGCAGTATTTT
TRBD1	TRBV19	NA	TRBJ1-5	CASSSKTGRALYYNQPQHF	TGTGCCAGTAGTTCTAAGACAGGGAGAGCCTTATATTATAATCAGCCCCAGCATTTT
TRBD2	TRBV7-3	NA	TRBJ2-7	CASSLLAGVEYEQYF	TGTGCCAGCAGCTTACTAGCGGGGGTTGAGTACGAGCAGTACTTC
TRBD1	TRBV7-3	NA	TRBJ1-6	CASSRTGGSYNSPLHF	TGTGCCAGCAGCAGGACAGGCGGCTCCTATAATTCACCCCTCCACTTT
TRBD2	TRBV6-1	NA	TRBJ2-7	CASSRGGLYEQYF	TGTGCCAGCAGCCGGGGGGGGCTCTACGAGCAGTACTTC
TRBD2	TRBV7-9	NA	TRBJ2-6	CASSMTSGRTISGANVLTF	TGTGCCAGCAGTATGACTAGCGGGAGGACGATCTCTGGGGCCAACGTCCTGACTTTC
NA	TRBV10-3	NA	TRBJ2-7	CAISRTANYEQYF	TGTGCCATCAGTAGGACAGCAAACTACGAGCAGTACTTC
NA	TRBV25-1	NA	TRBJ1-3	CASSGRQLAGNTIYF	TGTGCCAGCAGCGGACGGCAACTGGCTGGAAACACCATATATTTT
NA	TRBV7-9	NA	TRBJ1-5	CASSLVRDPAQYQPQHF	TGTGCCAGCAGCTTAGTTCGAGATCCGGCGCAGTATCAGCCCCAGCATTTT
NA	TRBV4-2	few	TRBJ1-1	CASSQEGANTEAFF	TGTGCCAGCAGCCAGGAAGGGGCGAACACTGAAGCTTTCTTT
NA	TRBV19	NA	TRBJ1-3	CASSSGNTIYF	TGTGCCAGTTCCTCTGGAAACACCATATATTTT
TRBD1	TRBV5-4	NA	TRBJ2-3	CASSLGGDRAVSDTQYF	TGTGCCAGCAGCTTGGGGGGGGACAGGGCAGTGTCAGATACGCAGTATTTT
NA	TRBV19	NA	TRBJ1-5	CASSKNSNQPQHF	TGTGCCAGTAGTAAGAATAGCAATCAGCCCCAGCATTTT
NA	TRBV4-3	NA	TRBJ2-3	CASSQAFPSTDTQYF	TGCGCCAGCAGCCAAGCATTTCCAAGCACAGATACGCAGTATTTT
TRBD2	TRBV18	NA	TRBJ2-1	CASSPGVAGGLEQFF	TGTGCCAGCTCTCCCGGAGTAGCGGGAGGGCTTGAGCAGTTCTTC
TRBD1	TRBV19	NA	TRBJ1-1	CASSNLPGQGNTEAFF	TGTGCCAGTAGTAACTTACCGGGACAGGGGAACACTGAAGCTTTCTTT
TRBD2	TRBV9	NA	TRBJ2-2	CASSVEAGSGELFF	TGTGCCAGCAGCGTAGAAGCGGGATCCGGGGAGCTGTTTTTT
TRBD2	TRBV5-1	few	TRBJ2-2	CASSSLAGGPAGELFF	TGCGCCAGCAGCTCACTAGCGGGAGGGCCGGCCGGGGAGCTGTTTTTT
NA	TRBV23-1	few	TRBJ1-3	CASNLQESSGNTIYF	TGCGCCAGCAACCTACAGGAGAGCTCTGGAAACACCATATATTTT
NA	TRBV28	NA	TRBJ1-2	CASSSLGINYGYTF	TGTGCCAGCAGTTCCCTCGGGATCAACTATGGCTACACCTTC
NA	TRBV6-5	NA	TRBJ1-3	CASRVMAASGNTIYF	TGTGCCAGCAGGGTCATGGCCGCCTCTGGAAACACCATATATTTT
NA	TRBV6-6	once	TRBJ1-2	CASSSGGSYGYTF	TGTGCCAGCAGTTCCGGGGGGAGTTATGGCTACACCTTC
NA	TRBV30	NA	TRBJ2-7	CAWSASYEQYF	TGTGCCTGGAGTGCGTCCTACGAGCAGTACTTC
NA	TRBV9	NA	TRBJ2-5	CASSVVSGLTRETQYF	TGTGCCAGCAGCGTAGTATCAGGGTTAACGCGGGAGACCCAGTACTTC
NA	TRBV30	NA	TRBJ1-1	CAWSVTEDMNTEAFF	TGTGCCTGGAGTGTGACGGAGGACATGAACACTGAAGCTTTCTTT
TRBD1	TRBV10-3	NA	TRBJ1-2	CAISPEGAVSYTF	TGTGCCATCAGCCCGGAGGGGGCCGTGAGCTACACCTTC
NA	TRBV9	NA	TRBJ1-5	CASSLRLLNQPQHF	TGTGCCAGCAGCCTCAGACTGTTGAATCAGCCCCAGCATTTT
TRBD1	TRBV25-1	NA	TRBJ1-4	CASTTGRALTNEKLFF	TGTGCCAGCACGACAGGGAGGGCGTTAACTAATGAAAAACTGTTTTTT
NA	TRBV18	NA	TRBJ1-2	CASSPPGAGRKVYGYTF	TGTGCCAGCTCACCACCGGGTGCGGGGAGAAAAGTCTATGGCTACACCTTC
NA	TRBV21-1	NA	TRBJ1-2	CASSKPSGTGFSDYGYTF	TGTGCCAGCAGCAAACCTTCCGGGACAGGGTTCAGCGACTATGGCTACACCTTC
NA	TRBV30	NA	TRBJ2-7	CAWSAIGLALSYEQYF	TGTGCCTGGAGTGCTATTGGGCTAGCGCTCTCCTACGAGCAGTACTTC
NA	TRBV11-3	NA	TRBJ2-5	CASSFRRGETQYF	TGTGCCAGCAGCTTTCGGAGAGGAGAGACCCAGTACTTC